This T cell receptor beta chain was captured in a study of T cell responses to AZD1222 COVID-19 vaccine. Study information: Samples with a second dose at about 4 or about 12 weeks were pooled together. Findings and limits, study-wide: Females outnumbered males among donors, who were mostly white British; clonal diversity was possibly underestimated.

The assay was immunoSEQ multiplex PCR, and TCRdb's table has in-frame clones only and misses some. The sample lists approximately 150,000 clones, around 90% occurring once. Remarks on this clone: Its specificity is not known.

Germline assignment: CDR1 SGHNT and CDR2 YYREEE (reference sequence). CDR3 length equals 16 residues. Deletions cut 4 bases from V and 2 bases from J, with 15 bases between. Here the sequenced sample was peripheral blood, taken on day 0 of AZD1222 vaccination. The chain recombines TRBV5-4 with TRBJ2-2; D unresolved. This TCR was sampled from an adult in good health. The DNA of the CDR3 is TGTGCCAGCAGCAATTCCCGGGCCGCAAACACCGGGGAGCTGTTTTTT. Its translation is CASSNSRAANTGELFF.